The 27 T cell receptor beta chains presented below share a single source sample, sequenced in a study of cytomegalovirus exposure and HLA in healthy donors. The PCR used 60 Vbeta and 13 Jbeta primers. Using immunoSEQ multiplex PCR, the repertoire was profiled, and TCRdb retains in-frame clones only, with some absent. This table holds some 150,000 clones, around 81% found once. The sequencing sample was made of PBMCs. The receptors originated from a woman aged 18-30 years in good health and CMV-seropositive.

The rearrangement joins TRBV5-6 to TRBJ1-1, with TRBD1 identical over 10 bases. The CDR3 is made up of 15 amino acids. CDR1 and CDR2 from the germline V gene are SGHDT and YYEEEE. The V and J ends lost 4 bases and 10 bases, in that order; junction bases with no gene match: 13. The CDR3 DNA is TGTGCCAGCAGCAGAGGTGGACAGGGGGGAAGGGGAGCTTTCTTT. This codes for CASSRGGQGGRGAFF.

This clone has just one count. The CDR3 DNA is TGTGCCAGCAGTTTCGTAGGACAGGGGACAAACATTCAGTACTTC. Translated: CASSFVGQGTNIQYF. J is TRBJ2-4 and V is TRBV27; 9 bases line up with TRBD1. Germline-derived CDR1 and CDR2 are MNHEY and SMNVEV (reference sequence). V dropped 3 bases and J dropped 6; count of bases not matched to a gene: 6. The CDR3 totals 15 residues.

This chain uses TRBV5-4 with TRBJ1-2, with a tentative D call TRBD1 (5 bases). Trimming left V 0 bases short and J 7 bases short, with 10 bases between. CDR1 is SGHNT and CDR2 is YYREEE in the germline V gene (reference sequence). This CDR3 is 13 amino acids long. The CDR3 bases are TGTGCCAGCAGCTTGGGGGGCTGGGGTGGCTACACCTTC. This translates into CASSLGGWGGYTF.

V gene TRBV5-1 combines with J gene TRBJ2-1; 10 positions agree with TRBD2. V shed 0 bases, J shed 8 bases, and the junction held 8 bases outside the gene matches. Germline lookup yields CDR1 SGHRS and CDR2 YFSETQ. The CDR3 has 16 amino acids. CDR3 in amino acids: CASSLGGGLAWDEQFF. Written as DNA, the CDR3 is TGCGCCAGCAGCTTGGGGGGGGGACTAGCGTGGGATGAGCAGTTCTTC.

This sequence joins TRBV29-1 and TRBJ2-3; 7 nucleotides agree with TRBD2. V lost 5 bases, J lost 10 bases, and 15 bases stayed unmatched. From germline, CDR1 is SQVTM and CDR2 ANQGSEA. The CDR3 contains 14 residues. CDR3 amino acids: CSVRGLVVQAAQYF. The CDR3 DNA reads TGCAGCGTTCGAGGACTAGTGGTTCAGGCTGCGCAGTATTTT.

The V and J genes are TRBV19 and TRBJ1-6, with TRBD1 identical over 7 bases. Germline V gives CDR1 LNHDA, CDR2 SQIVND (reference sequence). With 0 bases clipped from V and 5 bases from J, the junction kept 4 bases outside the gene matches. The CDR3 loop spans 16 amino acids. The CDR3 spells CASSIDDRADNSPLHF. The CDR3 DNA is TGTGCCAGTAGTATAGATGACAGGGCGGATAATTCACCCCTCCACTTT.

For the CDR3, the DNA is TGTGCCAGTATCCCCGAGGTCCGCACTGAAGCTTTCTTT. Translating it yields CASIPEVRTEAFF. This chain connects TRBV19 to TRBJ1-1; no clear D. V gave up 7 bases and J gave up 4 bases, with 13 bases separating them. Germline loops: CDR1 LNHDA, CDR2 SQIVND (reference sequence). The CDR3 length is 13 residues. Full variable domain (outside the CDR3, taken from reference TRBV19 and TRBJ1-1): DGGITQSPKYLFRKEGQNVTLSCEQNLNHDAMYWYRQDPGQGLRLIYYSQIVNDFQKGDIAEGYSVSREKKESFPLTVTSAQKNPTAFYLCASIPEVRTEAFFGQGTRLTVV.

The V and J genes are TRBV5-6 and TRBJ2-5; 8 bases map to TRBD2. CDR3 length equals 15 residues. Germline trimming cut 4 bases from V and 5 bases from J; bases unmatched to any gene: 10. Germline V gene lookup returns CDR1 SGHDT and CDR2 YYEEEE. The CDR3 region is CASSILGGGRETQYF. CDR3 DNA: TGTGCCAGCAGCATCCTCGGGGGGGGCAGGGAGACCCAGTACTTC.

This clone was observed a handful of times. This chain links TRBV30 with TRBJ2-1; D might be TRBD2 (5 bases). The CDR3 totals 16 residues. The V gene lost 0 bases and the J gene lost 0 bases, with 12 bases spanning the gap. Germline V lookup: CDR1 GTSNPN, CDR2 SVGIG (reference sequence). In DNA, the CDR3 is TGTGCCTGGAGTGTACGAGGGCTGAGCTCCTACAATGAGCAGTTCTTC. It translates to CAWSVRGLSSYNEQFF.

The J gene is TRBJ1-4, the V gene TRBV5-1; weak D call: TRBD1 (6 bases). The CDR3 is 14 amino acids. Germline CDR1 reads SGHRS; CDR2 reads YFSETQ. V was shortened by 4 bases and J by 6 bases, with 13 bases between the two germline ends. CDR3 amino acids: CASSEDRDYEKLFF. The CDR3 DNA reads TGCGCCAGCAGCGAGGACAGAGACTATGAAAAACTGTTTTTT.

The chain links TRBV5-1 to TRBJ1-4; 10 bases align to TRBD1. Germline CDR1 reads SGHRS; CDR2 reads YFSETQ. The CDR3 has 15 amino acids. V was clipped by 3 bases and J by 5 bases; unmatched bases: 4. CDR3 in DNA: TGCGCCAGCAGCTGGACAGGGGGACAGAATGAAAAACTGTTTTTT. This translates into CASSWTGGQNEKLFF.

This clone was seen just once. The J gene is TRBJ1-3, the V gene TRBV28; tentative D call: TRBD1 (5 bases). Germline V gene lookup returns CDR1 MDHEN and CDR2 SYDVKM. The CDR3 has 15 amino acids. V was shortened by 3 bases and J by 4 bases, with 13 bases between the two germline ends. The CDR3 nucleotides are TGTGCCAGCAGTTTCCGACGGGGGTCAGGAAACACCATATATTTT. Residues: CASSFRRGSGNTIYF.

This clone was seen just once. The CDR3 DNA follows: TGTGCCAGCAACCTCGGCCGGGGATACAATGAGCAGTTCTTC. This gives the protein CASNLGRGYNEQFF. The rearrangement joins TRBV5-6 to TRBJ2-1, with D perhaps matching TRBD2 (5 bases). V was clipped by 6 bases and J by 4 bases, with 14 bases between them. This CDR3 region has 14 residues. Per germline, CDR1 SGHDT and CDR2 YYEEEE.

The chain uses TRBV18 and TRBJ2-3, with TRBD1 matching over 8 bases. This CDR3 is 15 amino acids long. The V segment lost 3 bases and the J segment 4 bases; nucleotides outside the gene matches: 6. CDR1 and CDR2 from the germline V gene are KGHSH and LQKENI. The CDR3 region has the DNA TGTGCCAGCTCACCGAGGACAGGGAGGCCAGATACGCAGTATTTT. Its protein product is CASSPRTGRPDTQYF. Supplemented by reference TRBV18 and TRBJ2-3, the full variable domain reads NAGVMQNPRHLVRRRGQEARLRCSPMKGHSHVYWYRQLPEEGLKFMVYLQKENIIDESGMPKERFSAEFPKEGPSILRIQQVVRGDSAAYFCASSPRTGRPDTQYFGPGTRLTVL.

This clone was counted a single time. This chain connects TRBV5-6 to TRBJ2-3, with 7 bases that match TRBD2. The CDR3 consists of 17 residues. After removal of 2 bases from V and 1 base from J, the junction contained 10 bases not matched to a gene. In germline, CDR1 is SGHDT, CDR2 YYEEEE. CDR3 in amino acids: CASSLGAGRAGTDTQYF. CDR3 coding DNA: TGTGCCAGCAGCTTAGGGGCAGGGAGGGCTGGCACAGATACGCAGTATTTT.

The chain employs TRBV11-2 and TRBJ1-2; D remains ambiguous. Per the germline V gene, CDR1 is SGHAT and CDR2 is FQNNGV. V lost 0 bases and J lost 7, with 12 bases in between. This CDR3 is built from 14 residues. CDR3 bases: TGTGCCAGCAGCTTAGACAGGAGGACCCCTGGCTACACCTTC. Residues: CASSLDRRTPGYTF. The entire variable domain, with the rest obtained from reference TRBV11-2 and TRBJ1-2, is as follows: EAGVAQSPRYKIIEKRQSVAFWCNPISGHATLYWYQQILGQGPKLLIQFQNNGVVDDSQLPKDRFSAERLKGVDSTLKIQPAKLEDSAVYLCASSLDRRTPGYTFGSGTRLTVV.

The chain links TRBV2 to TRBJ1-2; D ambiguous. Trimming took 2 bases from V and 4 from J, leaving 17 bases between them. There are 16 residues in the CDR3. Germline CDR1 SNHLY, CDR2 FYNNEI. This chain's CDR3 is CASSEFRPQEGYGYTF. Written as DNA, the CDR3 is TGTGCCAGCAGTGAATTCCGGCCCCAAGAGGGCTATGGCTACACCTTC.

This sequence joins TRBV14 and TRBJ1-2; 9 bases map to TRBD1. This CDR3 has 16 residues. Germline V lookup: CDR1 SGHDN, CDR2 FVKESK. J gave up 8 bases and V 4 bases, and 14 bases lay outside the gene matches. Here the CDR3 reads CASSPPGQGSRLGYTF. CDR3 DNA sequence: TGTGCCAGCAGCCCACCGGGACAGGGTAGTCGTTTGGGCTACACCTTC.

The genes are TRBV4-2 and TRBJ2-7; the D is unclear. CDR1 is LGHNA, CDR2 YNFKEQ, per germline. Trimming pared 1 base from V and 3 bases from J, leaving 4 bases between. The CDR3 is 12 residues long. As DNA, the CDR3 is TGTGCCAGCAGCCAAGCGGGCTACGAGCAGTACTTC. Encoded protein: CASSQAGYEQYF.

The J gene is TRBJ1-5, the V gene TRBV4-1, with 8 bases fitting TRBD1. The CDR3 spans 15 residues. Unmatched junction bases numbered 5, after V lost 4 bases and J lost 3 bases. Germline CDR1 MGHRA, CDR2 YSYEKL. This CDR3 reads CASSPWTGINQPQHF. CDR3 DNA sequence: TGCGCCAGCAGCCCGTGGACAGGGATCAATCAGCCCCAGCATTTT.

The chain couples TRBV7-9 to TRBJ2-2; D may be TRBD1 (6 bases). V lost 1 base and J 6 bases, leaving 9 bases between the germline ends. From germline, CDR1 is SEHNR and CDR2 FQNEAQ (reference sequence). The CDR3 contains 14 residues. The CDR3 loop is CASSLGQGPGELFF. In nucleotides, the CDR3 is TGTGCCAGCAGCTTAGGTCAGGGGCCCGGGGAGCTGTTTTTT.

This chain joins TRBV19 and TRBJ1-6; the match to TRBD1 covers 7 bases. The V and J ends lost 5 bases and 7 bases, in that order; junction bases with no gene match: 11. Germline CDR1 reads LNHDA; CDR2 reads SQIVND (reference sequence). CDR3 length: 16 amino acids. The CDR3 here is CASSPPRDRLNSPLHF. CDR3 in DNA: TGTGCCAGTAGTCCACCACGGGACAGATTAAATTCACCCCTCCACTTT. Full variable domain (rest looked up from reference TRBV19 and TRBJ1-6): DGGITQSPKYLFRKEGQNVTLSCEQNLNHDAMYWYRQDPGQGLRLIYYSQIVNDFQKGDIAEGYSVSREKKESFPLTVTSAQKNPTAFYLCASSPPRDRLNSPLHFGNGTRLTVT.

A word on this clone: The germline gene is not matched at one end of the junction; a read error may be the cause. The gene calls are TRBV7-9 and TRBJ2-6, with TRBD1 matching 8 bases. Germline CDR1 SEHNR, CDR2 FQNEAQ (reference sequence). There are 17 residues in the CDR3. The CDR3 bases are TGTGCCAGCAGCCCCGGACAGGGTTTGGCTGGGGCCAACGGCCTGACTTTC. It translates to CASSPGQGLAGANGLTF.

This clone appeared a single time. The chain links TRBV30 to TRBJ1-2; possible D gene TRBD1, 6 bases. V lost 2 bases and J 7 bases, leaving 14 bases between the germline ends. Germline V gives CDR1 GTSNPN, CDR2 SVGIG (reference sequence). This CDR3 is 13 amino acids long. The CDR3, as DNA: TGTGCCTGGAGTCCGGGGACACCCTTTGGCTACACCTTC. This codes for CAWSPGTPFGYTF.

This chain connects TRBV5-4 to TRBJ2-7; weak D call: TRBD2 (5 bases). The germline V gene encodes CDR1 SGHNT and CDR2 YYREEE (reference sequence). The CDR3 covers 14 residues. With 0 bases removed from V and 6 bases from J, the gap between germline ends came to 13 bases. The chain's CDR3 is CASSLERDQIEQYF. In nucleotides, the CDR3 is TGTGCCAGCAGCTTGGAACGGGATCAGATCGAGCAGTACTTC.

The V gene is TRBV11-2, the J gene TRBJ2-7, with D uncertain. The CDR3 is 15 amino acids. Trimming took off 4 bases at V and 0 bases at J, with 13 bases between the two ends. Germline values: CDR1 SGHAT, CDR2 FQNNGV. This CDR3 reads CASSSTGRSSYEQYF. The CDR3 DNA reads as TGTGCCAGCAGCTCCACCGGAAGGAGCTCCTACGAGCAGTACTTC. The variable domain in full, completed from reference TRBV11-2 and TRBJ2-7, reads EAGVAQSPRYKIIEKRQSVAFWCNPISGHATLYWYQQILGQGPKLLIQFQNNGVVDDSQLPKDRFSAERLKGVDSTLKIQPAKLEDSAVYLCASSSTGRSSYEQYFGPGTRLTVT.

This chain connects TRBV23-1 to TRBJ2-7, with 7 bases matching TRBD1. TRBV23-1 is filed as an ORF, its function uncertain. With V trimmed by 0 bases and J by 4 bases, 15 bases remained unmatched. The CDR3 contains 18 residues. Here the CDR3 reads CASSQSLRGRHRGYEQYF. For the CDR3, the DNA is TGCGCCAGCAGTCAATCGTTACGCGGGCGGCACAGGGGATACGAGCAGTACTTC.